The clone carrying this T cell receptor beta chain has a handful of counts. Its matching antigen is unknown. Between the trimmed V and J ends, which lost 8 bases and 0 bases, there was a span of 8 bases. The CDR3 runs 13 residues. In germline, CDR1 is MNHNS, CDR2 SASEGT. This record belongs to a study of T-cell memory formation after mild COVID-19. TCRdb reprocessed the 5' RACE reads via MiXCR and lists one record per CDR3 protein. Of about 340,000 distinct CDR3 sequences listed, approximately 12% were seen once; the top ten hold roughly 23%. General study points: A second wave expanding day 15 to 37 was CD4+-biased; contracting clones were balanced.

This TCR was recovered from a man in his late teens or twenties who had mild COVID-19 (a few samples of this study predate the infection). Cell type and time point are not known. Sequenced input: PBMCs or a T cell subset sorted from them (not recorded which). The chain couples TRBV6-1 to TRBJ2-1; D is ambiguous. CDR3 protein: CASWVDSYNEQFF. The DNA of the CDR3 is TGTGCCAGCTGGGTAGACTCCTACAATGAGCAGTTCTTC.